These T cell receptor beta chains were read from a single sample in a study of patients and donors after allogeneic stem cell transplantation. MiXCR, applied by TCRdb to the RT-PCR reads, yields one record per CDR3 protein. Seen here are 28,000 or so distinct CDR3 sequences, around 6.8% observed once, and the top ten hold about a third. The sequenced sample consisted of blood, either unsorted or a sorted T cell fraction (not recorded which). These receptors all stem from a human donor who was either an allogeneic HSCT recipient or a stem cell or donor lymphocyte infusion donor (not recorded which). It is not recorded whose cells these are; they may come from a transplant donor. CDR3s include the opening cysteine and the closing phenylalanine or tryptophan. The D gene is left open where the match is weak. Clone size appears in some rows only: once, few, many, or a class for an expanded clone.

V gene	D gene	J gene	clone size	CDR3 protein	CDR3 DNA
TRBV19	.	TRBJ2-1	.	CASGRVGNEQFF	TGTGCCAGTGGGCGAGTGGGAAATGAGCAGTTCTTC
TRBV20-1	.	TRBJ2-2	few	CSAQQGHGELFF	TGCAGTGCTCAACAGGGACACGGGGAGCTGTTTTTT
TRBV10-3	TRBD1	TRBJ1-3	many	CAIRTGTGRGNTIYF	TGTGCCATCAGGACCGGGACAGGGCGTGGAAACACCATATATTTT
TRBV6-1	.	TRBJ1-4	few	CASSLDSFATNEKLFF	TGTGCCAGCAGCCTGGACAGCTTTGCAACTAATGAAAAACTGTTTTTT
TRBV28	TRBD2	TRBJ2-7	few	CASSSSASGAVLYEQYF	TGTGCCAGCAGTTCCTCCGCTAGCGGCGCTGTCCTTTACGAGCAGTACTTC
TRBV20-1	.	TRBJ1-1	many	CSARKQLFEAFF	TGCAGTGCTAGGAAACAGTTATTTGAAGCTTTCTTT
TRBV20-1	.	TRBJ1-1	many	CSAPGFAEAFF	TGCAGTGCGCCGGGTTTTGCTGAAGCTTTCTTT
TRBV20-1	.	TRBJ2-3	few	CSARDWVGAADTQYF	TGCAGTGCTAGAGATTGGGTTGGAGCGGCAGATACGCAGTATTTT
TRBV9	.	TRBJ2-7	.	CASSPIGDSAYEQYF	TGTGCCAGCAGCCCTATCGGGGACTCGGCCTACGAGCAGTACTTC
TRBV28	.	TRBJ2-7	many	CASIGGLTYEQYF	TGTGCCAGCATTGGGGGTCTGACCTACGAGCAGTACTTC
TRBV29-1	.	TRBJ2-5	many	CSVVGRLGRKTQYF	TGCAGCGTTGTGGGACGGCTGGGGAGAAAGACCCAGTACTTC